Listed below are T cell receptor beta chains from one sample, sequenced in a study of blood T cell repertoires in COVID-19. Assay used: immunoSEQ multiplex PCR; TCRdb lists only in-frame clones, some missing. The sample includes roughly 60,000 clones, around 84% seen only once; the top ten take approximately 6.3%. The sequencing input was peripheral blood. The receptors originated from a human donor in a cohort sampled during active or convalescent COVID-19. Each CDR3 is given with its conserved first and last residue. Fields, in order: V gene, CDR3 length, J gene, CDR3 protein.

TRBV29-1	13	TRBJ1-1	CSVGPGGSTEAFF
TRBV11-2	14	TRBJ2-1	CATDRGGGRNEQFF
TRBV7-2	15	TRBJ1-2	CASSLTSDTNYGYTF
TRBV3-1/TRBV3-2	15	TRBJ1-5	CASSQGQDSNQPQHF
TRBV19	14	TRBJ1-5	CASSTTGGNQPQHF
TRBV21-1	15	TRBJ1-5	CASNTKDRDGQPQHF
TRBV3-1/TRBV3-2	14	TRBJ1-1	CASSLRDSHTEAFF
TRBV5-6	15	TRBJ1-1	CASSGSTTGRTEAFF
TRBV3-1/TRBV3-2	16	TRBJ2-7	CASSQVGVRKAYEQYF
TRBV11-3	15	TRBJ2-1	CASSLEGGLGNEQFF